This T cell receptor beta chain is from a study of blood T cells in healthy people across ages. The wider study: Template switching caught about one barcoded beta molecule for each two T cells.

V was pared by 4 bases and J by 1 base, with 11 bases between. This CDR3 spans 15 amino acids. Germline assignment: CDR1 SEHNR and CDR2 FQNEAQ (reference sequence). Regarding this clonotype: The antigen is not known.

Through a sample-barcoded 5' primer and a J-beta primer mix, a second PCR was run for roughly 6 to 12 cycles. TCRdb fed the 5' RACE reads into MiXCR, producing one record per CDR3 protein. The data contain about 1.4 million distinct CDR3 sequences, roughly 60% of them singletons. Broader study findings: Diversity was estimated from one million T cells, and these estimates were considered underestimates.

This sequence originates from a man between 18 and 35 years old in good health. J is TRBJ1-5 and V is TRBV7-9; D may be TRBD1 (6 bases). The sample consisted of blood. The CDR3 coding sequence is TGTGCCAGCAGCTCGGACAGCCAAAGCAATCAGCCCCAGCATTTT. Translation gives CASSSDSQSNQPQHF.